This TCR beta chain was documented in a study of T cell changes during pregnancy in multiple sclerosis. Profiled with immunoSEQ multiplex PCR; TCRdb holds only in-frame clones, not every one. The repertoire holds roughly 20,000 clones, with more than 85% as singletons. CDR1 is DFQATT and CDR2 is SNEGSKA in the germline V gene (reference sequence). Deletions cut 6 bases from V and 9 bases from J, with 14 bases between. The CDR3 covers 11 residues. The material was CD4+ T cells from peripheral blood mononuclear cells, obtained in the third trimester of pregnancy. The TCR was taken from a female donor with multiple sclerosis, enrolled in a pregnancy study. J is TRBJ1-1 and V is TRBV20-1, with D possibly matching TRBD1 (5 bases). CDR3 nucleotide sequence: TGCAGTGCAAGTTCGACAGTGAAAGCTTTCTTT. Residues: CSASSTVKAFF.